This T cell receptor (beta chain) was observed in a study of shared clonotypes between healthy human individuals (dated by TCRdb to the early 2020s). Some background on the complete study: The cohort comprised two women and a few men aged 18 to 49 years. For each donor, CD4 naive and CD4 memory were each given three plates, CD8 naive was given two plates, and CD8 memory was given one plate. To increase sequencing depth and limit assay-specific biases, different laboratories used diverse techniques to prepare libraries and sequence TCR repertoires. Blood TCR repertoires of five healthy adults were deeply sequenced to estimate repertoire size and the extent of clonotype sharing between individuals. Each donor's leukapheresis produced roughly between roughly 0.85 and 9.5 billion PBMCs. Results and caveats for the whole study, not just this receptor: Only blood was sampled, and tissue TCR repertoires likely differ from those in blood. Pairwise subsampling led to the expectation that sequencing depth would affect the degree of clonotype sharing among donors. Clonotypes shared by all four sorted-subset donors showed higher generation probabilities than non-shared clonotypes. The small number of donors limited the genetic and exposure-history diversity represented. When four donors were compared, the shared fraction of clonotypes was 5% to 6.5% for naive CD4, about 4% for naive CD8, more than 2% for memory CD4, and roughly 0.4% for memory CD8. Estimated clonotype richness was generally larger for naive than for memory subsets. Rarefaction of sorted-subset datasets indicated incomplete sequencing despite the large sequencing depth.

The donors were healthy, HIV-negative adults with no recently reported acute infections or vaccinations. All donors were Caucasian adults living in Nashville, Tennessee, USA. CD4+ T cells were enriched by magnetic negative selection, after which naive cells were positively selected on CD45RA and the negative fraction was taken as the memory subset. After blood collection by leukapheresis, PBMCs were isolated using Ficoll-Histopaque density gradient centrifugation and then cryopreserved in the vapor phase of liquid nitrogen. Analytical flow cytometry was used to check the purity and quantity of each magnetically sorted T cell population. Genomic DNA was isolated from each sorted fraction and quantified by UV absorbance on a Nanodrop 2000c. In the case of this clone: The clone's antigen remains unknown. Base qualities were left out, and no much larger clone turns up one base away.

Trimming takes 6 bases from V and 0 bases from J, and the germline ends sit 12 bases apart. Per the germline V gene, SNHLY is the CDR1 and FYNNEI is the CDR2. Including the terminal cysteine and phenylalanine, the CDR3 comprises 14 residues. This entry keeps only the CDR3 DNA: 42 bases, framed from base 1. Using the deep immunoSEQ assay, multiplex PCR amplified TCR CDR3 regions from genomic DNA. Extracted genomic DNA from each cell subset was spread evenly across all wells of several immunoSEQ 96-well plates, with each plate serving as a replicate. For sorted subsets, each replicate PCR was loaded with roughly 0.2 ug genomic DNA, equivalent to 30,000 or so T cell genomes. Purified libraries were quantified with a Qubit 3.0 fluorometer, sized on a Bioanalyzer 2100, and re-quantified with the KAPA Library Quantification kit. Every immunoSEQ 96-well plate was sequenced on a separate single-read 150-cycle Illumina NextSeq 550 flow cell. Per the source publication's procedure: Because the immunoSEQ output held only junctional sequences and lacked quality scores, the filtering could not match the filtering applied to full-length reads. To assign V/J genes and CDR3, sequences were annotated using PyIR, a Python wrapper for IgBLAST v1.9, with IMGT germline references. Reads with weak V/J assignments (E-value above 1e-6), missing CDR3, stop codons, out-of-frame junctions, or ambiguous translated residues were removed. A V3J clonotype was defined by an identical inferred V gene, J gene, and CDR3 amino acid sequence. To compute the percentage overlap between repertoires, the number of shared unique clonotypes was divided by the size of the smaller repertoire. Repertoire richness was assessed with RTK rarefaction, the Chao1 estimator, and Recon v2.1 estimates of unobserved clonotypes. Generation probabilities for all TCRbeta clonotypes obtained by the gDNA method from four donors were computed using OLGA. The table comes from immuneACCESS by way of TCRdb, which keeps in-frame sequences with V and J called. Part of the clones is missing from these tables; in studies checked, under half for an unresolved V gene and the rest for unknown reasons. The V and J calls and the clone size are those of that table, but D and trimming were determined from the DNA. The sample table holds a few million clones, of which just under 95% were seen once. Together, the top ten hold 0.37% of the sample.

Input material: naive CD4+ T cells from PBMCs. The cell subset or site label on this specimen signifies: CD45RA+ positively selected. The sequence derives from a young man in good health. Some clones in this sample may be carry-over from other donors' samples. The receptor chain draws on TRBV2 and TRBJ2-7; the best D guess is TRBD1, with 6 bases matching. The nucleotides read TGTGCCAGCAGCTTAAACAGGGCCTCCTACGAGCAGTACTTC. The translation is CASSLNRASYEQYF.